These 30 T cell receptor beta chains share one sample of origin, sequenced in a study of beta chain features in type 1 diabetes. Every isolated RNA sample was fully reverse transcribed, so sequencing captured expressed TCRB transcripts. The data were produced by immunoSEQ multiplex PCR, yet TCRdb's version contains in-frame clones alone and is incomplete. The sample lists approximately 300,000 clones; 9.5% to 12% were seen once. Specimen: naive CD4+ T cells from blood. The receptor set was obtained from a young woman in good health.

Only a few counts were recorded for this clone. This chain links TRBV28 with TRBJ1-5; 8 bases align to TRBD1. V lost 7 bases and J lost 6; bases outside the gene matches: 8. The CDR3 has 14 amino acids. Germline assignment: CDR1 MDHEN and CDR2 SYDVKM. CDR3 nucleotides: TGTGCCAGCAATCCGGCAGGGGGCCCTCAGCCCCAGCATTTT. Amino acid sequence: CASNPAGGPQPQHF.

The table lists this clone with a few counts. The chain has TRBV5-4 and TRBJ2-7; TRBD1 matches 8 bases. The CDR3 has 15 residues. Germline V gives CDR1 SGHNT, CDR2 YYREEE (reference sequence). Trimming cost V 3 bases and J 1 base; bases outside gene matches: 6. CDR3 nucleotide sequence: TGTGCCAGCAGCTCCAGGGACAGGTCTTCCTACGAGCAGTACTTC. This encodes CASSSRDRSSYEQYF.

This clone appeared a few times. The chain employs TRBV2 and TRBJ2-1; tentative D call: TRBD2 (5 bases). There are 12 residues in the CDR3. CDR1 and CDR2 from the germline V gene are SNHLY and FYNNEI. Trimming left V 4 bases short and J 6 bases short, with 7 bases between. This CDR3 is CASSGAGNEQFF. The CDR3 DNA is TGTGCCAGCAGTGGGGCGGGCAATGAGCAGTTCTTC.

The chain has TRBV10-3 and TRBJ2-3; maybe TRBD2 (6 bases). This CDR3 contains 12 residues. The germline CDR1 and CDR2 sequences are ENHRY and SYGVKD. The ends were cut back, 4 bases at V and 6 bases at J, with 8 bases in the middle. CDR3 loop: CAISATRDTQYF. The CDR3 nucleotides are TGTGCCATCAGTGCGACTAGGGATACGCAGTATTTT.

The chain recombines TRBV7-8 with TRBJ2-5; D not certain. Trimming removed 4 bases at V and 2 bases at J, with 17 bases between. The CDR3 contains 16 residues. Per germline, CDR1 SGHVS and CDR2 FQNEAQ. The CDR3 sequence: CASSSPRVAAQETQYF. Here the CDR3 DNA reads TGTGCCAGCAGCTCCCCCCGGGTAGCAGCACAAGAGACCCAGTACTTC.

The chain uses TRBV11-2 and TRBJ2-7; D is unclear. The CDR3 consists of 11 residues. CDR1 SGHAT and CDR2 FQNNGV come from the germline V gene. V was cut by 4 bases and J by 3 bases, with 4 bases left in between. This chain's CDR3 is CASSYYYEQYF. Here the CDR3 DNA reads TGTGCCAGCAGCTACTACTACGAGCAGTACTTC.

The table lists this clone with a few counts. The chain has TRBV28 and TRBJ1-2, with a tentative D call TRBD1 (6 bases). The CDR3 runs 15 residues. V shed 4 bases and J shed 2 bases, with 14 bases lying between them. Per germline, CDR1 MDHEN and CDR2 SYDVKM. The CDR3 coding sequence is TGTGCCAGCAGTTCCCCTTCAGGGGCAAACTATGGCTACACCTTC. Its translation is CASSSPSGANYGYTF.

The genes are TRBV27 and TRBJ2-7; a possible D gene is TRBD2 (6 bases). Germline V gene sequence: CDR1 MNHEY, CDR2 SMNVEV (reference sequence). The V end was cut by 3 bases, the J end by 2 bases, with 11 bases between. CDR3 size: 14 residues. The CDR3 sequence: CASSFSGGAYEQYF. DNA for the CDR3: TGTGCCAGCAGTTTTAGCGGAGGGGCCTACGAGCAGTACTTC.

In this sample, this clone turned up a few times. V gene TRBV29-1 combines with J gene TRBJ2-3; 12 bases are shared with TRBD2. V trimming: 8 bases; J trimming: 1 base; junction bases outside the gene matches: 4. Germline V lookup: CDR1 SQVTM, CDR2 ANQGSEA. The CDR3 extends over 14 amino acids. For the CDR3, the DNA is TGCAGCCTTCGACTAGCGGGAGGCACAGATACGCAGTATTTT. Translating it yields CSLRLAGGTDTQYF.

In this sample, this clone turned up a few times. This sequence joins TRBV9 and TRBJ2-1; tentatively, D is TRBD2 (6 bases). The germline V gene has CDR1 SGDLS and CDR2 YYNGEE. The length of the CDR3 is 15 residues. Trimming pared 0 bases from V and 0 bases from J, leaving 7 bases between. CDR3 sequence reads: CASSVASDSYNEQFF. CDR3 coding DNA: TGTGCCAGCAGCGTAGCTAGCGACTCCTACAATGAGCAGTTCTTC.

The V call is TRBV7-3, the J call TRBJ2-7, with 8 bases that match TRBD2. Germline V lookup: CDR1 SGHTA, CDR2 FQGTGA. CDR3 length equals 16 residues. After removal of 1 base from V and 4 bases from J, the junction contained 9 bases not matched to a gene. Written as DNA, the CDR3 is TGTGCCAGCAGCTTAATAGCGGGGATGGGATCATACGAGCAGTACTTC. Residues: CASSLIAGMGSYEQYF.

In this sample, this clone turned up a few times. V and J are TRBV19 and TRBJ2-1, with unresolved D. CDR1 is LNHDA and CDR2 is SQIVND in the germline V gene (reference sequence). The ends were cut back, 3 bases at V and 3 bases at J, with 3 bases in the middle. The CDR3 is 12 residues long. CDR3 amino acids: CASSINYNEQFF. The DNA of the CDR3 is TGTGCCAGTAGTATCAACTACAATGAGCAGTTCTTC.

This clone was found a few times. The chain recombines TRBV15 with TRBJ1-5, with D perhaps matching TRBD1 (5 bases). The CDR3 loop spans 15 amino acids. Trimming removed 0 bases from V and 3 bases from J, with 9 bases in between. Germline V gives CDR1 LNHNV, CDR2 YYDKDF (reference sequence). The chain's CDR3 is CATSRDGDFNQPQHF. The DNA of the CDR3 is TGTGCCACCAGCAGAGATGGGGACTTCAATCAGCCCCAGCATTTT.

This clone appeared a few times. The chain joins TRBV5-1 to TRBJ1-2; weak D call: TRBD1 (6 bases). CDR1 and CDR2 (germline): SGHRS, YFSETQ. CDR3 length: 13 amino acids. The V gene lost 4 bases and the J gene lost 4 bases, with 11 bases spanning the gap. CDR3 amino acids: CASSRDTFYGYTF. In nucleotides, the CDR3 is TGCGCCAGCAGCCGGGACACCTTCTATGGCTACACCTTC.

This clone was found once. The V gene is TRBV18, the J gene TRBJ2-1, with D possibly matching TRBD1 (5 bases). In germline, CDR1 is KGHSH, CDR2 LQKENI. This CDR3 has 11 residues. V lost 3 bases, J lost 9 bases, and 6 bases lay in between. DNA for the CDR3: TGTGCCAGCTCACCCCAGGGTGAGCAGTTCTTC. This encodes CASSPQGEQFF.

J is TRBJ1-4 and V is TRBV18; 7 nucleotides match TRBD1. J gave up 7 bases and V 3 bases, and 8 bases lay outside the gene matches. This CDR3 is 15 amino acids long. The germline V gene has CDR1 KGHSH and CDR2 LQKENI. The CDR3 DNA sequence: TGTGCCAGCTCACCCCTAGGGGGCGAGGGTGAAAAACTGTTTTTT. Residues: CASSPLGGEGEKLFF.

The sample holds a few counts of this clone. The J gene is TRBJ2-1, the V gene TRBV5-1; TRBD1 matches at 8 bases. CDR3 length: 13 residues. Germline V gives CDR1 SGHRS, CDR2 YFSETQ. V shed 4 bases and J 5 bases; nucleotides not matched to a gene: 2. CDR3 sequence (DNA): TGCGCCAGCAGCCCACAGGGGGACAATGAGCAGTTCTTC. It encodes CASSPQGDNEQFF. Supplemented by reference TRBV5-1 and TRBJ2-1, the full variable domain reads KAGVTQTPRYLIKTRGQQVTLSCSPISGHRSVSWYQQTPGQGLQFLFEYFSETQRNKGNFPGRFSGRQFSNSRSEMNVSTLELGDSALYLCASSPQGDNEQFFGPGTRLTVL.

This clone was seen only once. The CDR3 is CASSQETSGRAFGELFF. The CDR3 region has the DNA TGCGCCAGCAGCCAAGAGACTAGCGGGAGAGCATTCGGGGAGCTGTTTTTT. J is TRBJ2-2 and V is TRBV4-3; 12 nucleotides agree with TRBD2. This CDR3 region has 17 residues. Germline V gene sequence: CDR1 LGHNA, CDR2 YSLEER. The ends lost 0 bases at V and 7 bases at J; junction bases unmatched: 6.

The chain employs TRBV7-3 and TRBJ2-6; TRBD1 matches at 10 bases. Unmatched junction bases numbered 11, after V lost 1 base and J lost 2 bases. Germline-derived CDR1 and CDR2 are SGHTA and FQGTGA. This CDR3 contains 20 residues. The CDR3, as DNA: TGTGCCAGCAGCTTAAGAGCCGACAGGGGGCCTCCTACTGGGGCCAACGTCCTGACTTTC. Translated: CASSLRADRGPPTGANVLTF.

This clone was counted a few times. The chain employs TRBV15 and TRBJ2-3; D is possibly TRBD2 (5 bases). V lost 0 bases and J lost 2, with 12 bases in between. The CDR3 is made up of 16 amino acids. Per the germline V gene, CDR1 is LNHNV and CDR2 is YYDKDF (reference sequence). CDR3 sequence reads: CATSRELDPSTDTQYF. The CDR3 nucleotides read TGTGCCACCAGCAGAGAACTAGACCCGTCCACAGATACGCAGTATTTT.

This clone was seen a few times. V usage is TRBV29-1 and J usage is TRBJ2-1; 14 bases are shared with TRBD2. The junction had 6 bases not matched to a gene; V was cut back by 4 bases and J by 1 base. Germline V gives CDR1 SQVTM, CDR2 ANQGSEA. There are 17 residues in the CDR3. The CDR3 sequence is CSVAGTSGSHSYNEQFF. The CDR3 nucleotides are TGCAGCGTTGCCGGGACTAGCGGGAGTCATTCCTACAATGAGCAGTTCTTC.

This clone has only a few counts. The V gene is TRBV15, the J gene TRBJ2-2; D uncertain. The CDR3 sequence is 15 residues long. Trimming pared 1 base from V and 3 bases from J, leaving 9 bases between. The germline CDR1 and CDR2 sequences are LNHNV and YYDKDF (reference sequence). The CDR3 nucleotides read TGTGCCACCAGCAGAGTAGGAGAAGACACCGGGGAGCTGTTTTTT. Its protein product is CATSRVGEDTGELFF.

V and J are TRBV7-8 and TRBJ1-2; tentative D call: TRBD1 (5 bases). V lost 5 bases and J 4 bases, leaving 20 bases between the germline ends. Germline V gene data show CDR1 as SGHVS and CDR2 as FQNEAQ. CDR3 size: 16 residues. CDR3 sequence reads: CASSPGQGRRGYGYTF. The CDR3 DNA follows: TGTGCCAGCAGCCCGGGGCAGGGAAGGAGGGGCTATGGCTACACCTTC. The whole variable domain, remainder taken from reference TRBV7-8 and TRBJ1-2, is GAGVSQSPRYKVAKRGQDVALRCDPISGHVSLFWYQQALGQGPEFLTYFQNEAQLDKSGLPSDRFFAERPEGSVSTLKIQRTQQEDSAVYLCASSPGQGRRGYGYTFGSGTRLTVV.

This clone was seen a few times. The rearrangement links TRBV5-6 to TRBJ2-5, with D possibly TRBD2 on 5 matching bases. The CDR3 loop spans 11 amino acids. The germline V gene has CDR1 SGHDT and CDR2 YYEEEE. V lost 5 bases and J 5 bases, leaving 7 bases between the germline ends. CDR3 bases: TGTGCCAGCAGTTCGGGGGAGACCCAGTACTTC. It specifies CASSSGETQYF.

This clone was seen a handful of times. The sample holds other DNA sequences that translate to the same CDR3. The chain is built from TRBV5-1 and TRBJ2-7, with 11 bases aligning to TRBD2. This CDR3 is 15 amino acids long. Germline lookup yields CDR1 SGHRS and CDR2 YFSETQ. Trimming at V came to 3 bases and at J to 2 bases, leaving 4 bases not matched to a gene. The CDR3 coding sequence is TGCGCCAGCAGCTCGCTAGCGGGAGGAACCTACGAGCAGTACTTC. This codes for CASSSLAGGTYEQYF.

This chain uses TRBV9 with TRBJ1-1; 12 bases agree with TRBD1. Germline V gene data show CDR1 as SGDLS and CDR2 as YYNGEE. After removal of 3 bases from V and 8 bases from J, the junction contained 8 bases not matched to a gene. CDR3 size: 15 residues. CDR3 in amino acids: CASSGPGQGAGEAFF. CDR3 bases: TGTGCCAGCAGCGGACCGGGACAGGGGGCAGGGGAAGCTTTCTTT.

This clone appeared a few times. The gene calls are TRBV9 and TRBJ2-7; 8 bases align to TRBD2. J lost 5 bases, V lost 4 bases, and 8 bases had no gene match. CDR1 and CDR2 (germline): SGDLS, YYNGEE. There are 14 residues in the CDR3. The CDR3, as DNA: TGTGCCAGCAGCCCCCGTAGCGGGATCGACGAGCAGTACTTC. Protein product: CASSPRSGIDEQYF.

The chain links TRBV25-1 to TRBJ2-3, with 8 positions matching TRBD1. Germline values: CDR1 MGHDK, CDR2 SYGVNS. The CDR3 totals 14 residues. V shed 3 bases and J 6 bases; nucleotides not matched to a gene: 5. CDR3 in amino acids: CASSEGQVRDTQYF. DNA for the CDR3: TGTGCCAGCAGTGAGGGACAGGTCAGGGATACGCAGTATTTT.

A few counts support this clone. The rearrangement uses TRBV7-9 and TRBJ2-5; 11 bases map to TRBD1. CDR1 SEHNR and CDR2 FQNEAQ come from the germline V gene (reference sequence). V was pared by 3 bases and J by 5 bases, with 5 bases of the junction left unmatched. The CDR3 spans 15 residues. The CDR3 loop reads CASSFGQGAWETQYF. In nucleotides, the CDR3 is TGTGCCAGCAGCTTCGGACAGGGGGCTTGGGAGACCCAGTACTTC.

CDR3 residues: CASSQEDRAPDTQYF. The CDR3 DNA reads TGCGCCAGCAGCCAAGAGGACAGGGCCCCAGATACGCAGTATTTT. This chain links TRBV4-3 with TRBJ2-3; 8 bases agree with TRBD1. The CDR3 has 15 residues. With V trimmed by 0 bases and J by 4 bases, 3 bases remained unmatched. The germline V gene has CDR1 LGHNA and CDR2 YSLEER.